This entry features one T cell receptor (beta chain) sequence. This sample was taken from a study of blood T cell repertoires in COVID-19. Study details: Donors in the United States, Italy and Spain gave samples during acute or convalescent COVID-19. T cells, B-cell-depleted T cells, or PBMCs provided the cDNA or gDNA that served as material.

The authors' processing: Amplifying reference gene primers gave estimates of nucleated cell counts. Produced via immunoSEQ multiplex PCR; TCRdb's table is partial and in-frame only. The DNA gave D and trimming, while V, J and clone size come from that table. Here the sample spans tens of thousands of clones, around 85% being singletons. V was trimmed by 0 bases and J by 0 bases, leaving 9 bases between them. The CDR3 sequence is 15 residues long. The germline gives CDR1 SGHDT, CDR2 YYEEEE. Sequenced sample: peripheral blood. The chain links TRBV5-6 to TRBJ1-1; the D is unclear. The TCR originated in a man aged 80 or over with active or convalescent COVID-19. Written as DNA, the CDR3 is TGTGCCAGCAGCTTGGGGCAGTCCATGAACACTGAAGCTTTCTTT. The encoded protein is CASSLGQSMNTEAFF. Combining the CDR3 with reference TRBV5-6 and TRBJ1-1 gives the whole variable domain DAGVTQSPTHLIKTRGQQVTLRCSPKSGHDTVSWYQQALGQGPQFIFQYYEEEERQRGNFPDRFSGHQFPNYSSELNVNALLLGDSALYLCASSLGQSMNTEAFFGQGTRLTVV.